This TCR beta chain comes out of a study of blood T cell repertoires in COVID-19. Study in general: Specimens from acute and convalescent COVID-19 originated in the United States, Italy and Spain. Sources were T cells, B-cell-depleted T cells, or PBMCs; the material itself was cDNA or gDNA.

Original analysis: The authors estimated nucleated cell counts from reference gene primer amplification. Sequencing was performed with immunoSEQ multiplex PCR; in TCRdb, only in-frame clones are kept and a portion is missing. V and J calls and clone size are given by that table; D and trimming were obtained from the DNA. The table lists roughly 120,000 clones, over 75% of them singletons. CDR3 length: 16 residues. Germline V gene sequence: CDR1 SQVTM, CDR2 ANQGSEA. V lost 0 bases and J lost 2, with 14 bases in between. The source is a man aged 70 or older with active or convalescent COVID-19. The sequencing sample was made of peripheral blood. J is TRBJ2-1 and V is TRBV29-1, with D perhaps matching TRBD1 (8 bases). This CDR3 reads CSVEDSQGGAYNEQFF. As DNA, the CDR3 is TGCAGCGTTGAAGATTCACAGGGGGGGGCCTACAATGAGCAGTTCTTC.